The 4 T cell receptor beta chains below come from one sample, sequenced in a study of cytomegalovirus exposure and HLA in healthy donors. PCR amplification relied on 60 Vbeta primers (plus 13 Jbeta primers). The assay was immunoSEQ multiplex PCR, and TCRdb's table has in-frame clones only and misses some. Among nearly 110,000 clones listed, more than 60% were seen once. Sequenced sample: PBMCs. Source of these receptors: a woman in her 50s in good health and CMV-seropositive.

V and J are TRBV6-5 and TRBJ1-1, with D possibly TRBD1 on 6 matching bases. Per the germline V gene, CDR1 is MNHEY and CDR2 is SVGAGI. Trimming took 8 bases from V and 9 from J, leaving 19 bases between them. The CDR3 runs 13 residues. The DNA for the CDR3 is TGTGCCAGCTCGTTAGGACAGACAACCCAAGCTTTCTTT. It codes for CASSLGQTTQAFF.

CDR3 residues: CASSRTSGGLSSSYNEQFF. CDR3 bases: TGTGCCAGCAGTCGGACTAGCGGGGGCCTTTCCAGCTCCTACAATGAGCAGTTCTTC. The chain recombines TRBV27 with TRBJ2-1, with 13 bases identical to TRBD2. The CDR3 length is 19 residues. Germline CDR1 MNHEY, CDR2 SMNVEV (reference sequence). The J segment lost 0 bases and the V segment lost 5 bases, leaving 10 bases of the junction unmatched.

Details on this clone: One end of the junction does not line up with germline, which may come from a read error. The chain uses TRBV7-9 and TRBJ2-7; 12 nucleotides agree with TRBD2. The CDR3 spans 17 residues. CDR1 is SEHNR, CDR2 FQNEAQ, per germline (reference sequence). In nucleotides, the CDR3 is TGTTCCAGCAGCGATGACTATCTAGCGGGGGGGCGTTACGAGCAGTACTTC. Protein: CSSSDDYLAGGRYEQYF.

This chain joins TRBV9 and TRBJ1-1, with TRBD1 identical over 9 bases. V lost 3 bases and J lost 1; bases outside the gene matches: 4. This CDR3 has 15 amino acids. The V gene's germline CDR1 is SGDLS and CDR2 YYNGEE. In nucleotides, the CDR3 is TGTGCCAGCAGCGCCAAGACAGGGGGGAACACTGAAGCTTTCTTT. Translating gives CASSAKTGGNTEAFF.